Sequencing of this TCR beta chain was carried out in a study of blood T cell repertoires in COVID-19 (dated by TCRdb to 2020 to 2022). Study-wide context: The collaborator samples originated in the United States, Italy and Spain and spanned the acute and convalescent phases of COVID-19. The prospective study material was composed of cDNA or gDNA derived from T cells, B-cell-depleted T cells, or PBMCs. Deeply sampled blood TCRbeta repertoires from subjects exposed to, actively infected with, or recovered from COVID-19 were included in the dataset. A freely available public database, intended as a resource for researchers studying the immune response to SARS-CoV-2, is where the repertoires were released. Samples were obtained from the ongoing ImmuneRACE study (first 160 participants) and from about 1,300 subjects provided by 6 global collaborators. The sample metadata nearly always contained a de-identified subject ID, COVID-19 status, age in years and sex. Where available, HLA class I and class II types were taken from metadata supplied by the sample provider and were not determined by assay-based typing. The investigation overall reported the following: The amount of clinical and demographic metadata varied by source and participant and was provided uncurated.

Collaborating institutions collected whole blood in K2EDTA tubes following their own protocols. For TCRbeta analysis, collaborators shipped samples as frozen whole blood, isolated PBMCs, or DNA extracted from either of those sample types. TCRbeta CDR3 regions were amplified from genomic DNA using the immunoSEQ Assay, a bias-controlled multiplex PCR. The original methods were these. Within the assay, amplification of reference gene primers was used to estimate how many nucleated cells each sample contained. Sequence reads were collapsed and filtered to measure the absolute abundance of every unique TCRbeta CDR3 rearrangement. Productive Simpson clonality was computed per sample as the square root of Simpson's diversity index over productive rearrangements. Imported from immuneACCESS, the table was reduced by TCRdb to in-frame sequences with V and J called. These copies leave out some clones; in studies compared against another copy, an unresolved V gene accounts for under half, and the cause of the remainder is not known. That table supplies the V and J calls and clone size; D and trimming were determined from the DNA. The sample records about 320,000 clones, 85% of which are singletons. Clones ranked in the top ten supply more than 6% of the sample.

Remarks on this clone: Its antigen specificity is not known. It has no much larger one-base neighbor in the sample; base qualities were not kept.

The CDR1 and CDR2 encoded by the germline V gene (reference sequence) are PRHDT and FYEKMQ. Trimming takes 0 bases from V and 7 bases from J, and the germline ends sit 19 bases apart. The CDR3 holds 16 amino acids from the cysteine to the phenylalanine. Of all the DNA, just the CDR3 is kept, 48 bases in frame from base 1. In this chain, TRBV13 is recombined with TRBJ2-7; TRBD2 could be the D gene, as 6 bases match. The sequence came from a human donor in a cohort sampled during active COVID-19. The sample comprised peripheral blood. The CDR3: CASSLGARERRGEQYF. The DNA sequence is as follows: TGTGCCAGCAGCTTAGGGGCTCGGGAGCGCCGGGGAGAGCAGTACTTC.